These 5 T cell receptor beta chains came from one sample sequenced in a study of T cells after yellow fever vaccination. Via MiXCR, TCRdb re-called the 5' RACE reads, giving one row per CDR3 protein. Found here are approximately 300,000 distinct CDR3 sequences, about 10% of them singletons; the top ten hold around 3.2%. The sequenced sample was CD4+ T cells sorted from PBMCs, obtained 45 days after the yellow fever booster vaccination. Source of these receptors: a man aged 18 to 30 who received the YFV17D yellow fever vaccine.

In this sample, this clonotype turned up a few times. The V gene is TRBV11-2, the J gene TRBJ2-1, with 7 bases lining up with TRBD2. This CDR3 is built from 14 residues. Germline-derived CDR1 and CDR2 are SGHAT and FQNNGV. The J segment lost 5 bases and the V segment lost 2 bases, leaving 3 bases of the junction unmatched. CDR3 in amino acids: CASSLWGGDNEQFF. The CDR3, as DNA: TGTGCCAGCAGCTTATGGGGAGGGGACAATGAGCAGTTCTTC.

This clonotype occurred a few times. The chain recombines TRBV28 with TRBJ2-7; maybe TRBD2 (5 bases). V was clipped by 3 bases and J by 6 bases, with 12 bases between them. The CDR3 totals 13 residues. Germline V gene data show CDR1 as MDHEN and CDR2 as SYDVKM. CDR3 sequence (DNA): TGTGCCAGCAGTTTGGTCGGCAGCGGCGAGCAGTACGTC. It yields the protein CASSLVGSGEQYV.

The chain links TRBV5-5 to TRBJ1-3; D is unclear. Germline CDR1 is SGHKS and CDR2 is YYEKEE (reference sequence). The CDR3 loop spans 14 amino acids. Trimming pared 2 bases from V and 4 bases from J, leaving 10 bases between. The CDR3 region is CASSFDASGNTIYF. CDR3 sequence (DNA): TGTGCCAGCAGCTTCGACGCCTCCGGAAACACCATATATTTT.

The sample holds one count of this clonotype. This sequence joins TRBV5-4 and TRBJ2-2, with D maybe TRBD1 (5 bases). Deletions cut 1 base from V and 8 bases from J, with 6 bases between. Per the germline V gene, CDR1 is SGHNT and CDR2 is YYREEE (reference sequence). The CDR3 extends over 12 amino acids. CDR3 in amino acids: CASSLQGGELFF. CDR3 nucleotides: TGTGCCAGCAGCTTGCAGGGAGGGGAGCTGTTTTTT.

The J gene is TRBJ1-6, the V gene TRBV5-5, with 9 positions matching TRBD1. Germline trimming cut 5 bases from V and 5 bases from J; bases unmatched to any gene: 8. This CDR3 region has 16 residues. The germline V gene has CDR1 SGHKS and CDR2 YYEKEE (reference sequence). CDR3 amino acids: CASRSGTGSNNSPLHF. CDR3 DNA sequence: TGTGCCAGCAGATCCGGGACAGGGTCTAATAATTCACCCCTCCACTTT.